The rows below give T cell receptor beta chains drawn from one sample of a study of cytomegalovirus exposure and HLA in healthy donors. Some clones are missing from TCRdb's copy, which holds only in-frame ones; the method was immunoSEQ multiplex PCR. The repertoire includes 100,000 to 140,000 clones, roughly 87% of them detected once, and approximately 2.5% sits in the top ten. The sequenced material came from PBMCs. The receptors derive from a man between 25 and 39 years old in good health and CMV-seropositive. Each CDR3 is given with its conserved first and last residue. Fields, in order: clone size, V gene, J gene, D gene, CDR3 protein, CDR3 DNA. The D gene is left open where the match is weak. Not all rows give a size; the values are once, few, many and, for expanded clones, a class.

>NA|TRBV4-1|TRBJ1-2|NA
CASSPRGGPDYGYTF
TGCGCCAGCAGCCCTAGGGGTGGGCCGGACTATGGCTACACCTTC
>NA|TRBV15|TRBJ2-2|NA
CATSSRSTSGELFF
TGTGCCACCAGCAGCCGTTCGACAAGTGGGGAGCTGTTTTTT
>NA|TRBV4-2|TRBJ1-2|NA
CASSPAQGSNYGYTF
TGTGCCAGCAGCCCGGCGCAGGGATCGAACTATGGCTACACCTTC
>NA|TRBV6-5|TRBJ2-7|TRBD1
CASSYPGTGGFEQYF
TGTGCCAGCAGTTACCCCGGGACAGGGGGCTTCGAGCAGTACTTC
>NA|TRBV9|TRBJ2-2|NA
CASSVATGTGELFF
TGTGCCAGCAGCGTAGCTACAGGGACCGGGGAGCTGTTTTTT
>once|TRBV7-2|TRBJ1-1|NA
CASRLAQSAEAFF
TGTGCCAGCAGGTTAGCCCAATCGGCTGAAGCTTTCTTT
>NA|TRBV5-1|TRBJ2-1|TRBD2
CASRTTGGPYNEQFF
TGCGCCAGCAGAACGACGGGGGGGCCCTACAATGAGCAGTTCTTC
>NA|TRBV7-9|TRBJ1-3|NA
CASSETGQSGNTIYF
TGTGCCAGCAGCGAAACCGGACAGTCTGGAAACACCATATATTTT
>NA|TRBV11-2|TRBJ1-1|TRBD1
CASSLIHRGETEAFF
TGTGCCAGCAGCTTAATCCACAGGGGAGAAACTGAAGCTTTCTTT
>NA|TRBV27|TRBJ1-4|TRBD1
CASSSQGAANEKLFF
TGTGCCAGCAGTTCTCAGGGGGCAGCTAATGAAAAACTGTTTTTT
>NA|TRBV11-3|TRBJ1-2|NA
CASSWSEYGYTF
TGTGCCAGCAGCTGGTCGGAGTATGGCTACACCTTC
>few|TRBV19|TRBJ2-2|NA
CASSVTGNTGELFF
TGTGCCAGTAGTGTCACAGGAAACACCGGGGAGCTGTTTTTT
>once|TRBV18|TRBJ1-1|NA
CASDEGGATTEAFF
TGTGCCAGCGACGAGGGGGGGGCGACCACTGAAGCTTTCTTT
>NA|TRBV5-1|TRBJ2-5|TRBD2
CASSLTSGSGGQETQYF
TGCGCCAGCAGCCTAACGAGTGGTAGCGGGGGCCAAGAGACCCAGTACTTC
>NA|TRBV18|TRBJ2-6|TRBD1
CASSHRGLEGQGSSGANGLTF
TGTGCCAGCTCCCACCGCGGTCTGGAGGGACAGGGGAGCTCTGGGGCCAACGGCCTGACTTTC
>NA|TRBV27|TRBJ2-7|TRBD1
CASEIRTGGKYGQYF
TGTGCCAGCGAGATTAGGACAGGGGGAAAATACGGGCAGTACTTC
>once|TRBV2|TRBJ2-6|NA
CASRQGQAGANVLTF
TGTGCCAGCAGACAGGGTCAGGCTGGGGCCAACGTCCTGACTTTC
>NA|TRBV30|TRBJ2-7|NA
CAWSVLNEQYF
TGTGCCTGGAGTGTACTGAACGAGCAGTACTTC
>once|TRBV9|TRBJ1-3|NA
CASSVGQRRSGNTIYF
TGTGCCAGCAGCGTAGGCCAGCGGCGCTCTGGAAACACCATATATTTT
>NA|TRBV5-1|TRBJ2-3|TRBD1
CASSPRQGSGDTQYF
TGCGCCAGCAGCCCTAGACAGGGATCAGGAGATACGCAGTATTTT
>NA|TRBV19|TRBJ1-4|TRBD1
CASSTGQGIREKLFF
TGTGCCAGTAGTACCGGACAGGGTATTAGAGAAAAACTGTTTTTT
>NA|TRBV6-1|TRBJ2-5|TRBD2
CASSEKRGASQETQYF
TGTGCCAGCAGTGAAAAGCGGGGGGCCTCACAAGAGACCCAGTACTTC
>NA|TRBV6-1|TRBJ1-1|NA
CASSTGQVRTEAFF
TGTGCCAGCTCCACAGGGCAGGTTCGGACTGAAGCTTTCTTT
>NA|TRBV14|TRBJ2-5|TRBD2
CASSQGLGETQYF
TGTGCCAGCAGCCAGGGACTAGGAGAGACCCAGTACTTC
>NA|TRBV19|TRBJ2-5|TRBD2
CASSPNPTSGGAGTQYF
TGTGCCAGTAGTCCGAATCCGACTAGCGGGGGGGCGGGGACCCAGTACTTC
>NA|TRBV6-5|TRBJ1-2|NA
CASSRTDYGYTF
TGTGCCAGCAGTAGGACAGACTATGGCTACACCTTC
>NA|TRBV6-1|TRBJ1-1|NA
CAVRRQEDTEAFF
TGTGCCGTCCGGCGACAGGAGGACACTGAAGCTTTCTTT
>NA|TRBV5-6|TRBJ1-2|TRBD1
CASRATGNGYTF
TGTGCCAGCAGGGCGACAGGGAATGGCTACACCTTC
>NA|TRBV5-4|TRBJ2-5|TRBD1
CASSPKAGQGLGEQYF
TGTGCCAGCAGCCCGAAGGCGGGACAGGGGCTGGGAGAGCAGTACTTC
>NA|TRBV5-1|TRBJ2-3|NA
CASSFPGKGTDTQYF
TGCGCCAGCAGCTTCCCAGGTAAAGGTACAGATACGCAGTATTTT
>NA|TRBV5-4|TRBJ2-3|TRBD1
CASSLAPGQGAGTQYF
TGTGCCAGCAGCTTGGCCCCGGGACAGGGGGCTGGTACGCAGTATTTT
>NA|TRBV9|TRBJ2-5|NA
CASSVQPTDQETQYF
TGTGCCAGCAGCGTCCAACCGACAGATCAAGAGACCCAGTACTTC
>NA|TRBV7-9|TRBJ2-1|NA
CASSLASEQFF
TGTGCCAGCAGCTTAGCTAGCGAGCAGTTCTTC
>NA|TRBV10-3|TRBJ2-7|NA
CAISESRGHLGEQYF
TGTGCCATCAGTGAGTCTCGAGGCCACCTGGGCGAGCAGTACTTC
>NA|TRBV7-9|TRBJ2-2|TRBD1
CASSTGQGPGELFF
TGTGCCAGCAGCACGGGACAGGGCCCCGGGGAGCTGTTTTTT
>NA|TRBV28|TRBJ2-5|NA
CASSLRSQVQETQYF
TGTGCCAGCAGTTTAAGGTCGCAGGTTCAAGAGACCCAGTACTTC
>few|TRBV6-5|TRBJ1-5|NA
CAYDGGKGNQPQHF
TGTGCCTACGACGGGGGGAAAGGCAATCAGCCCCAGCATTTT
>NA|TRBV19|TRBJ1-5|TRBD1
CASSIQTGDQPQHF
TGTGCCAGTAGTATCCAGACAGGGGATCAGCCCCAGCATTTT
>NA|TRBV4-1|TRBJ2-4|TRBD2
CASSQVTGTSGNSQYF
TGCGCCAGCAGCCAAGTTACCGGGACTAGCGGAAACAGTCAGTACTTC
>NA|TRBV5-5|TRBJ1-6|NA
CASSLLSSYNSPLHF
TGTGCCAGCAGCTTGTTGAGCTCCTATAATTCACCCCTCCACTTT
>NA|TRBV29-1|TRBJ2-7|TRBD1
CSALTGDSYEQYF
TGCAGCGCCCTGACAGGGGACTCCTACGAGCAGTACTTC
>once|TRBV7-8|TRBJ1-5|NA
CASSRHWRSEGNQPQHF
TGTGCCAGCAGTAGGCACTGGCGGTCGGAGGGCAATCAGCCCCAGCATTTT
>once|TRBV9|TRBJ2-5|TRBD2
CASGTSGFETQYF
TGTGCCAGCGGGACTAGCGGGTTTGAGACCCAGTACTTC